The entry below describes one T cell receptor (beta chain). Its antigen target is currently unknown. No base quality values were provided; no much bigger clone lies one nucleotide off. Other DNA sequences from this sample encode an identical CDR3 as well. TCRbeta CDR3 regions were amplified from genomic DNA using the immunoSEQ Assay, a bias-controlled multiplex PCR. Regarding the original processing steps: Within the assay, amplification of reference gene primers was used to estimate how many nucleated cells each sample contained. To quantify the absolute abundance of each unique TCRbeta CDR3 rearrangement, sequence reads were collapsed and filtered. For each sample, productive Simpson clonality was calculated by taking the square root of Simpson's diversity index across productive rearrangements. Here the immuneACCESS table is served through TCRdb, limited to in-frame sequences with V and J called. Missing clones are a known gap in these copies; in checked studies unresolved V genes cover under half, and the rest lacks a known reason. V and J calls and clone size are given by that table; D and trimming were obtained from the DNA. The sample profile shows around 300,000 clones; roughly nine tenths of them were found once. The ten largest clones represent 2.4% of the sample.

This sample is drawn from a study of blood T cell repertoires in COVID-19 (dated by TCRdb to about 2020). Regarding the research as a whole: The collaborator samples originated in the United States, Italy and Spain and spanned the acute and convalescent phases of COVID-19. The prospective study material was composed of cDNA or gDNA derived from T cells, B-cell-depleted T cells, or PBMCs. Subjects who had been exposed to COVID-19, were actively infected with it, or had recovered from it provided the deeply sampled blood TCRbeta repertoires that made up the dataset. A freely available public database, intended as a resource for researchers studying the immune response to SARS-CoV-2, is where the repertoires were released. Samples came from the ongoing ImmuneRACE study (first 160 participants) plus 1,254 subjects from 6 global collaborators. A de-identified subject ID, COVID-19 status, age in years and sex were almost always included in the sample metadata. Where HLA class I and class II types were available, the types were taken from metadata supplied by the sample provider, not from assay-based typing.

CDR1 is given as SGHNT and CDR2 as YENEEA, both from the germline V gene. Here V drops 1 base and J drops 0 bases, and the junction holds 8 bases not matched to any gene. The CDR3 spans 18 residues, from the cysteine through the phenylalanine. Just CDR3 DNA is preserved here, 54 bases in frame from base 1. In the prospective study, participants were 18 to 89 years old, resided in about 25 geographic areas of the United States, and were enrolled through a virtual design. Cohort assignment in the prospective study relied on participant-reported clinical history from a screening survey and a study questionnaire. For ImmuneRACE Cohort 3, a participant was defined as recovered based on two consecutive negative NP/OP PCR tests, clearance by a healthcare professional, or resolution of symptoms. Each participant in the prospective study had whole blood, serum and a nasopharyngeal or oropharyngeal swab collected by mobile phlebotomists. Additional blood draws and questionnaires over an approximately two-month period could optionally be provided by prospective study participants. Before DNA extraction, prospective study blood samples were shipped either frozen or at room temperature.

General study outcomes and caveats: The amount of clinical and demographic metadata varied by source and participant and was provided uncurated.

The receptor comes from a woman aged 18-35 years who had recovered from COVID-19. The sample was PBMCs or T cells enriched from blood (not recorded which). This sequence uses TRBV11-3 and TRBJ2-1, and TRBD2 aligns with 8 junction nucleotides. The base sequence is TGTGCCAGCAGCTTAGGATTGGCGGGGGGAAGCTCCTACAATGAGCAGTTCTTC. Protein translation: CASSLGLAGGSSYNEQFF.